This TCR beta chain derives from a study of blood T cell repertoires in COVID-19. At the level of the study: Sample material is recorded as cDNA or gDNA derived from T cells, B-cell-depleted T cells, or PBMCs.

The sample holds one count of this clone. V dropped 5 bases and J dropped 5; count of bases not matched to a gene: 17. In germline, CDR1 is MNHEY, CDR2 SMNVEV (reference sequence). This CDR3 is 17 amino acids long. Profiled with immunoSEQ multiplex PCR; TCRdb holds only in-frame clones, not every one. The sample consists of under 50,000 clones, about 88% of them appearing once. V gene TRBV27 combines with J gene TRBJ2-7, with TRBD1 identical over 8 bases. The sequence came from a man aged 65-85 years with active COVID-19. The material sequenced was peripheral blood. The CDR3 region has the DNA TGTGCCAGCAGTCCCCATAAGGAACAGGGGGGCCTCCACGAGCAGTACTTC. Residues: CASSPHKEQGGLHEQYF.